This T cell receptor beta chain was observed in a study of cytomegalovirus exposure and HLA in healthy donors. Study-wide points: A later analysis associated 15,000 or so TCR beta sequences with HLA alleles at a 0.05 false discovery rate. Links to common viral pathogens appeared, in a later analysis, for several of the most significant clusters. Most TCRs appeared rarely, but some public TCRs recurred in many donors. Some TCR beta chains (roughly 160 of them) were listed as cytomegalovirus-associated.

Comments on this clone: Its antigen remains unidentified.

Trimming stripped 0 bases from V and 5 bases from J, with 10 bases between. Germline V gene sequence: CDR1 SEHNR, CDR2 FQNEAQ (reference sequence). The CDR3 is 14 residues long. The PCR had 60 Vbeta and 13 Jbeta primers. Assay used: immunoSEQ multiplex PCR; TCRdb lists only in-frame clones, some missing. Its table records roughly 30,000 clones. The sample comprised PBMCs. The chain uses TRBV7-9 and TRBJ1-1; perhaps TRBD1 as D (5 bases). The receptor was derived from a female donor in good health and CMV-seronegative. The CDR3 reads CASSLAWGRTEAFF. The CDR3 nucleotides are TGTGCCAGCAGCTTAGCTTGGGGCCGGACTGAAGCTTTCTTT.